This T cell receptor beta chain was found in a study of blood T cell repertoires in COVID-19. Study in general: Material from acute and convalescent COVID-19 was sourced from the United States, Italy and Spain. The analysed material was cDNA or gDNA that came from T cells, B-cell-depleted T cells, or PBMCs.

Participant-given clinical history determined each cohort assignment. TCRdb keeps only in-frame clones here, not all; method: immunoSEQ multiplex PCR. The data contain around 250,000 clones, over 75% of them singletons. Losses at the gene ends were 4 bases for V and 2 bases for J; bases not matched to a gene: 5. The germline CDR1 and CDR2 sequences are SEHNR and FQNEAQ (reference sequence). The CDR3 is 15 residues long. This chain joins TRBV7-9 and TRBJ2-3, with 8 bases identical to TRBD1. Sequenced material: PBMCs or T cells enriched from blood (not recorded which). The receptor's source is a woman aged 45-60 years who had recovered from COVID-19. CDR3 bases: TGTGCCAGCAGCTCAGGGACAGGAGACACAGATACGCAGTATTTT. Translation: CASSSGTGDTDTQYF.